This T cell receptor (beta chain) was profiled in a study of CD8 T cells in Susac syndrome. As for the study in general: When blood was drawn, patients with Susac syndrome were on intravenous immunoglobulin alone, on corticosteroids, or therapy-naive.

The length of the CDR3 is 14 residues. The germline V and J ends were trimmed by 3 bases and 8 bases, with 11 bases remaining between them. Germline V lookup: CDR1 MNHEY, CDR2 SMNVEV (reference sequence). All included Susac syndrome patients satisfied recently defined diagnostic criteria for definite or probable disease. Random-hexamer reverse transcription was applied to about 0.45 to 1 ug RNA. The amplification used immunoSEQ multiplex PCR on TCR beta CDR3; it spanned 54 Vbeta and 13 Jbeta. Using its own MiXCR run on the immunoSEQ multiplex PCR reads, TCRdb lists one record per CDR3 protein. The sample includes 110,000 to 150,000 distinct CDR3 sequences, around 95% seen only once; the top ten take approximately 0.08%.

This chain joins TRBV27 and TRBJ1-6; D remains unclear. The specimen sequenced was CD4+ T cells from PBMCs. This receptor was obtained from a human donor with Susac syndrome. The CDR3 coding sequence is TGTGCCAGCAGTTTGATTTACAGAGATTCACCCCTCCACTTT. Residues: CASSLIYRDSPLHF.